Detailed here is one TCR beta chain. What it binds is not known. Time point in this sample: baseline, week 1 (first vaccination visit). Specified treatment: pre-vaccination baseline after standard-of-care therapy. The data were taken from a study of a mutant IDH1 vaccine in newly diagnosed glioma. Background on the study: Treated patients were around 62% male, approximately 38% female, mean age 40.4 years. Those enrolled had earlier been treated with radiotherapy, temozolomide, or both, mostly both. Study conclusions and caveats: Pseudoprogression seemingly bore no relation to changes in top peripheral T cell clonotypes. Vaccine-induced immune responses were detected in about 93% of patients.

J lost 1 base, V lost 5 bases, and 8 bases had no gene match. Germline V lookup: CDR1 SGHTA, CDR2 FQGNSA. This CDR3 is 18 amino acids long. Repertoires were generated with immunoSEQ multiplex PCR, while TCRdb's copy carries only in-frame clones and drops some. The table includes roughly 25,000 clones, approximately 93% detected once. Sequencing used PBMCs, obtained from a glioma patient treated with radiotherapy, temozolomide or both. The chain recombines TRBV7-2 with TRBJ2-6, with TRBD1 matching 10 bases. The sequence was collected from a man aged 35 to 55 with glioma. The CDR3 DNA is TGTGCCAGCAGCAGAGACAGGGGGCGCGCGTCTGGGGCCAACGTCCTGACTTTC. It specifies CASSRDRGRASGANVLTF.